These 21 T cell receptor beta chains were sequenced from one sample in a study of response to subunit inactivated influenza vaccine. TCRdb itself ran the RT-PCR reads through MiXCR, one entry per CDR3 protein. Here the sample spans hundreds of thousands of distinct CDR3 sequences, approximately 11% being singletons. This material consisted of PBMCs from blood, taken roughly 47 days after vaccination. Source of these receptors: a man aged 50-60 years who received an inactivated influenza vaccine.

The genes are TRBV24-1 and TRBJ2-3; a possible D gene is TRBD1 (5 bases). The CDR3 has 15 amino acids. The V end lost 9 bases, the J end lost 1 base, and 16 bases lay between the germline ends. Germline V gene sequence: CDR1 KGHDR, CDR2 SFDVKD. The CDR3: CATWPPGWCTDTQYF. CDR3 bases: TGTGCCACCTGGCCGCCAGGGTGGTGCACAGATACGCAGTATTTT.

The chain has TRBV4-2 and TRBJ2-7; tentatively, D is TRBD1 (5 bases). The CDR3 has 14 amino acids. Germline-derived CDR1 and CDR2 are LGHNA and YNFKEQ. The V gene lost 1 base and the J gene lost 1 base, with 8 bases spanning the gap. The CDR3 protein is CASSQGGRSYEQYF. As DNA, the CDR3 is TGTGCCAGCAGCCAAGGGGGCAGGTCCTACGAGCAGTACTTC.

This clonotype was seen ten or more times. The V and J genes are TRBV6-5 and TRBJ1-3; D is possibly TRBD1 (5 bases). The CDR3 consists of 15 residues. The V end lost 2 bases, the J end lost 0 bases, and 8 bases lay between the germline ends. CDR1 MNHEY and CDR2 SVGAGI come from the germline V gene. CDR3 sequence reads: CASSYEGSSGNTIYF. In DNA form, the CDR3 reads TGTGCCAGCAGTTACGAGGGGAGCTCTGGAAACACCATATATTTT.

This clonotype was seen more than once but under ten times. J is TRBJ2-1 and V is TRBV6-1; 8 bases match TRBD1. Germline CDR1 MNHNS, CDR2 SASEGT. V trimming: 6 bases; J trimming: 1 base; junction bases outside the gene matches: 5. The CDR3 has 15 amino acids. The CDR3, as DNA: TGTGCCAGCAGCCGCCGGGACAGGTCCTACAATGAGCAGTTCTTC. This gives the protein CASSRRDRSYNEQFF.

This clonotype was detected only a few times. The rearrangement joins TRBV29-1 to TRBJ2-4; TRBD1 matches at 9 bases. The V segment lost 1 base and the J segment 9 bases; nucleotides outside the gene matches: 10. Germline CDR1 reads SQVTM; CDR2 reads ANQGSEA. The length of the CDR3 is 15 residues. CDR3 nucleotides: TGCAGCGTTGAAGGCCCGGGACAGGGATCCTTCATTCAGTACTTC. Translating it yields CSVEGPGQGSFIQYF.

This clonotype was seen a few times. The chain has TRBV12-3 or TRBV12-4 and TRBJ1-6; TRBD1 is a possible D gene (5 bases). This CDR3 has 16 residues. V lost 0 bases, J lost 7 bases, and 13 bases lay in between. The CDR3 loop is CASSLAGLGGNSPLHF. CDR3 DNA: TGTGCCAGCAGTTTAGCGGGACTTGGGGGGAATTCACCCCTCCACTTT.

V gene TRBV5-1 combines with J gene TRBJ2-7, with TRBD2 matching 11 bases. Germline-derived CDR1 and CDR2 are SGHRS and YFSETQ. With V trimmed by 4 bases and J by 3 bases, 3 bases remained unmatched. The CDR3 extends over 14 amino acids. CDR3 sequence (DNA): TGCGCCAGCAGCGACACTAGCGGGAGCTACGAGCAGTACTTC. Protein sequence: CASSDTSGSYEQYF.

For this clonotype: Relative to the germline gene, one junction end is altered; a read error may explain this. The rearrangement links TRBV24-1 to TRBJ2-1; either TRBD1 or TRBD2 may supply D (5 bases each). This CDR3 is 14 amino acids long. Germline lookup yields CDR1 KGHDR and CDR2 SFDVKD. The CDR3 coding sequence is TGTGCCACCAGTGATTTTAGGCTGGGGGAATACATGATCTTC. As protein: CATSDFRLGEYMIF.

In its sample, this clonotype was seen a few times. The V gene is TRBV15, the J gene TRBJ2-7; TRBD1 matches at 12 bases. Trimming removed 3 bases from V and 7 bases from J; junction bases left unmatched: 10. The CDR3 contains 16 residues. Germline values: CDR1 LNHNV, CDR2 YYDKDF (reference sequence). Here the CDR3 DNA reads TGTGCCACCAGCAGGCCAAAAGGGACAGGGGGCTGGGAGCAGTACTTC. Translating it yields CATSRPKGTGGWEQYF.

On this clonotype: One base away lies a much larger clone, so this may be a sequencing read error. The CDR3 DNA reads as TGCAGTGCTAGAGAATTCGCTAGCGGGGCACAAGAGACCCAGTTCTTC. Encoded protein: CSAREFASGAQETQFF. The rearrangement uses TRBV20-1 and TRBJ2-5; 9 bases are shared with TRBD2. The J call may not be correct, given that the DNA end is closer to TRBJ2-1. Germline assignment: CDR1 DFQATT and CDR2 SNEGSKA (reference sequence). This CDR3 has 16 residues.

This clonotype was detected only a few times. The chain is built from TRBV3-1 and TRBJ2-1, with 11 bases fitting TRBD2. The CDR3 has 14 residues. The germline gives CDR1 LGHDT, CDR2 YNNKEL (reference sequence). V lost 4 bases and J lost 7; bases outside the gene matches: 3. The CDR3 DNA is TGTGCCAGCAGCCCACTAGCGGGAGTGAATGAGCAGTTCTTC. Encoded protein: CASSPLAGVNEQFF.

In this sample, this clonotype turned up many times. CDR3 coding DNA: TGTGCCAGCAGTTCGACTAGCGGGAGTCAAGAGACCCAGTACTTC. It translates to CASSSTSGSQETQYF. The chain uses TRBV28 and TRBJ2-5, with 12 bases fitting TRBD2. The ends lost 4 bases at V and 2 bases at J; junction bases unmatched: 2. Looked up from germline, CDR1 is MDHEN and CDR2 is SYDVKM. The length of the CDR3 is 15 residues.

There are many counts of this clonotype. The chain combines TRBV7-9 with TRBJ2-1, with D possibly matching TRBD1 (6 bases). The CDR3 runs to 14 residues. The V and J ends lost 3 bases and 9 bases respectively, with 15 bases between them. Germline V lookup: CDR1 SEHNR, CDR2 FQNEAQ (reference sequence). CDR3: CASSFISSRGEQFF. CDR3 bases: TGTGCCAGCAGCTTCATATCTAGCAGGGGTGAGCAGTTCTTC. The variable domain in full, with the rest retrieved from reference TRBV7-9 and TRBJ2-1, is DTGVSQNPRHKITKRGQNVTFRCDPISEHNRLYWYRQTLGQGPEFLTYFQNEAQLEKSRLLSDRFSAERPKGSFSTLEIQRTEQGDSAMYLCASSFISSRGEQFFGPGTRLTVL.

This clonotype came up many times. The chain employs TRBV12-3 or TRBV12-4 and TRBJ2-1, with 9 bases matching TRBD2. This CDR3 has 18 residues. V lost 4 bases to trimming and J lost 0 bases; unmatched junction nucleotides: 10. CDR3 coding DNA: TGTGCCAGCAGTTCCCCGGGGCTAGCGGGGCACTCCTACAATGAGCAGTTCTTC. Translated, it gives CASSSPGLAGHSYNEQFF.

This clonotype appeared many times. J is TRBJ2-7 and V is TRBV10-3, with TRBD1 matching over 9 bases. V gave up 5 bases and J gave up 3 bases; unmatched junction bases: 5. CDR1 ENHRY and CDR2 SYGVKD come from the germline V gene. The CDR3 extends over 14 amino acids. CDR3 sequence: CAISSGQGGYEQYF. The DNA for the CDR3 is TGTGCCATCAGTTCGGGACAGGGTGGCTACGAGCAGTACTTC.

This chain links TRBV20-1 with TRBJ1-2; unclear D gene. The CDR3 sequence is 14 residues long. Germline CDR1 and CDR2: DFQATT and SNEGSKA (reference sequence). V lost 1 base and J 4 bases, leaving 13 bases between the germline ends. CDR3 in amino acids: CSARVGRRIYGYTF. The CDR3 coding sequence is TGCAGTGCTAGAGTCGGGAGGCGTATCTATGGCTACACCTTC.

This clonotype has at least ten counts. The DNA for the CDR3 is TGCAGTGCTAGTACTTTGGCCGTCGGGATACAGTTCTTC. Translated: CSASTLAVGIQFF. The chain is built from TRBV20-1 and TRBJ2-1; weak D call: TRBD2 (5 bases). V lost 3 bases to trimming and J lost 13 bases, with 19 bases between them. CDR1 is DFQATT and CDR2 is SNEGSKA in the germline V gene (reference sequence). This CDR3 has 13 residues.

Many counts were recorded for this clonotype. This rearrangement joins TRBV15 to TRBJ1-2; D might be TRBD1 (5 bases). Germline CDR1 reads LNHNV; CDR2 reads YYDKDF (reference sequence). V was shortened by 1 base and J by 8 bases, with 17 bases between the two germline ends. The CDR3 has 15 residues. Here the CDR3 reads CATSRAFGREQGYTF. CDR3 DNA sequence: TGTGCCACCAGCAGAGCCTTTGGCAGGGAGCAGGGCTACACCTTC.

This clonotype was counted between two and nine times. The chain is built from TRBV20-1 and TRBJ2-4, with no clear D. Trimming pared 2 bases from V and 0 bases from J, leaving 5 bases between. The CDR3 has 13 residues. Germline CDR1 DFQATT, CDR2 SNEGSKA (reference sequence). The chain's CDR3 is CSARLVAKNIQYF. CDR3 DNA: TGCAGTGCTAGATTGGTAGCCAAAAACATTCAGTACTTC.

This clonotype was counted between two and nine times. CDR3 region: CASSYAWGQSYEQYF. Written as DNA, the CDR3 is TGTGCCAGCAGTTACGCTTGGGGGCAGTCCTACGAGCAGTACTTC. The chain links TRBV28 to TRBJ2-7, with D tentatively TRBD1 (6 bases). Deletions cut 4 bases from V and 1 base from J, with 14 bases between. Germline values: CDR1 MDHEN, CDR2 SYDVKM. This CDR3 is 15 amino acids long.

This clonotype was seen a few times. This chain links TRBV5-4 with TRBJ2-7; perhaps TRBD2 as D (5 bases). Germline V gene lookup returns CDR1 SGHNT and CDR2 YYREEE (reference sequence). The V end was cut by 0 bases, the J end by 0 bases, with 22 bases between. The CDR3 is 19 residues long. DNA for the CDR3: TGTGCCAGCAGCTTGGTGTCTCTTCGGGCTGGAGCGGCCTCCTACGAGCAGTACTTC. This codes for CASSLVSLRAGAASYEQYF.